This T cell receptor (beta chain) was identified during a study of technical replicates of blood from a handful of donors. This clone was recorded once. CDR1 ENHRY and CDR2 SYGVKD come from the germline V gene. This CDR3 contains 13 residues. The V gene lost 6 bases and the J gene lost 1 base, with 10 bases spanning the gap. The data were produced by immunoSEQ multiplex PCR, yet TCRdb's version contains in-frame clones alone and is incomplete. The sample has tens of thousands of clones; approximately 87% are singletons. The sample taken for sequencing was PBMCs. The rearrangement joins TRBV10-3 to TRBJ2-7; no definite D call. The sequence was collected from a human donor in good health. Some clones in this sample may be carry-over from other donors' samples. CDR3 protein: CAIRESSSYEQYF. The CDR3 DNA follows: TGTGCCATCAGGGAGAGCTCATCCTACGAGCAGTACTTC.